This passage covers 13 T cell receptor beta chains from one sample sequenced in a study of early T cells in non-severe SARS-CoV-2 infection. TCRdb re-called the 5' RACE reads with MiXCR, one entry per CDR3 protein. The data hold around 26,000 distinct CDR3 sequences, with around 4.5% observed a single time. Sample: whole blood. The receptors stem from an adult who was a healthcare worker with PCR-confirmed SARS-CoV-2 infection or an uninfected control (not recorded which).

This sequence joins TRBV7-3 and TRBJ2-1; 8 bases line up with TRBD2. CDR3 length: 16 amino acids. Germline CDR1 reads SGHTA; CDR2 reads FQGTGA. With V trimmed by 0 bases and J by 1 base, 2 bases remained unmatched. CDR3 bases: TGTGCCAGCAGCTTAACTGCTAGCGGGTCCTACAATGAGCAGTTCTTC. Translation: CASSLTASGSYNEQFF.

There are many counts of this clonotype. This rearrangement joins TRBV12-3 or TRBV12-4 to TRBJ2-2; 14 nucleotides match TRBD2. The trim removed 3 bases at V and 9 bases at J, leaving 3 bases unmatched. The CDR3 runs to 15 residues. The CDR3 protein is CASSFGTSGSWELFF. CDR3 DNA sequence: TGTGCCAGCAGTTTCGGGACTAGCGGGAGCTGGGAGCTGTTTTTT.

The table lists this clonotype with many counts. CDR3 sequence: CASSVLAGVDEQYF. The CDR3 DNA is TGTGCCAGCAGTGTACTAGCGGGAGTTGACGAGCAGTACTTC. V usage is TRBV27 and J usage is TRBJ2-7; TRBD2 matches 11 bases. Trimming took 5 bases from V and 5 from J; bases not matched to a gene: 5. The CDR3 sequence is 14 residues long. Looked up from germline, CDR1 is MNHEY and CDR2 is SMNVEV (reference sequence).

This clonotype was seen at least ten times. This chain joins TRBV19 and TRBJ2-1; a possible D gene is TRBD2 (6 bases). The germline V gene has CDR1 LNHDA and CDR2 SQIVND (reference sequence). CDR3 length: 15 residues. V lost 2 bases, J lost 2 bases, and 10 bases lay in between. For the CDR3, the DNA is TGTGCCAGTAGTATAAAACGGGAGACCTACAATGAGCAGTTCTTC. This translates into CASSIKRETYNEQFF.

There are many counts of this clonotype. The chain uses TRBV29-1 and TRBJ2-3; 11 bases match TRBD2. V lost 8 bases, J lost 4 bases, and 5 bases stayed unmatched. The CDR3 covers 13 residues. The germline V gene has CDR1 SQVTM and CDR2 ANQGSEA. In DNA form, the CDR3 reads TGCAGCTGTAGCGGGAGGGCCGCAGATACGCAGTATTTT. Its translation is CSCSGRAADTQYF.

This clonotype was seen repeatedly, ten times or more. Here the CDR3 DNA reads TGTGCCAGCAGTTTGTACCGGGACAGATACAATGAGCAGTTCTTC. Protein product: CASSLYRDRYNEQFF. This chain connects TRBV6-2 or TRBV6-3 to TRBJ2-1; TRBD1 agrees at 7 bases. The CDR3 covers 15 residues. V dropped 4 bases and J dropped 4; count of bases not matched to a gene: 7. CDR1 MNHEY and CDR2 SVGEGT come from the germline V gene.

This clonotype appeared a few times. The chain couples TRBV20-1 to TRBJ2-7, with TRBD2 matching over 15 bases. The CDR3 totals 16 residues. Germline values: CDR1 DFQATT, CDR2 SNEGSKA (reference sequence). V gave up 1 base and J gave up 0 bases; unmatched junction bases: 1. CDR3 sequence: CSARGTSGRASYEQYF. In DNA, the CDR3 is TGCAGTGCTAGAGGGACTAGCGGGAGGGCCTCCTACGAGCAGTACTTC.

This clonotype turned up a few times. CDR3 nucleotides: TGTGCCAGTAGACCGGAGGGGAAGTACAATGAGCAGTTCTTC. It is translated as CASRPEGKYNEQFF. This chain links TRBV19 with TRBJ2-1, with D perhaps matching TRBD2 (6 bases). Germline CDR1 LNHDA, CDR2 SQIVND (reference sequence). With 6 bases removed from V and 4 bases from J, the gap between germline ends came to 13 bases. The CDR3 contains 14 residues.

In its sample, this clonotype was seen many times. This chain joins TRBV12-3 or TRBV12-4 and TRBJ1-5, with a tentative D call TRBD1 (5 bases). The CDR3 is 14 residues long. Trimming removed 5 bases at V and 3 bases at J, with 11 bases between. The CDR3 DNA reads as TGTGCCAGCAGTCAGGACACAATCAATCAGCCCCAGCATTTT. This codes for CASSQDTINQPQHF.

This rearrangement joins TRBV28 to TRBJ2-1, with a possible D match to TRBD1 (6 bases). Trimming pared 2 bases from V and 2 bases from J, leaving 10 bases between. CDR1 and CDR2 from the germline V gene are MDHEN and SYDVKM. CDR3 length: 15 amino acids. The CDR3 here is CASSLGDITYNEQFF. CDR3 nucleotides: TGTGCCAGCAGTTTAGGGGACATTACCTACAATGAGCAGTTCTTC.

Ten or more counts support this clonotype. The chain uses TRBV7-2 and TRBJ2-7; possible D gene TRBD1, 5 bases. CDR1 is SGHTA and CDR2 is FQGNSA in the germline V gene. The CDR3 runs to 18 residues. Trimming left V 1 base short and J 1 base short, with 20 bases between. CDR3 sequence reads: CASSLVRRVGSLSYEQYV. The DNA of the CDR3 is TGTGCCAGCAGCTTAGTCCGCAGGGTTGGCAGTCTATCCTACGAGCAGTACGTC.

This clonotype was counted many times. This rearrangement joins TRBV10-3 to TRBJ2-5; D is unresolved. Trimming pared 6 bases from V and 2 bases from J, leaving 7 bases between. This CDR3 is built from 12 residues. From germline, CDR1 is ENHRY and CDR2 SYGVKD. CDR3 nucleotide sequence: TGTGCCATCAGCCAGACTCAAGAGACCCAGTACTTC. Residues: CAISQTQETQYF.

This clonotype was seen repeatedly, ten times or more. The chain combines TRBV18 with TRBJ2-7; the D gene is possibly TRBD1 (5 bases). The CDR3 is 12 residues long. CDR1 is KGHSH and CDR2 is LQKENI in the germline V gene. Trimming cost V 4 bases and J 4 bases, with 8 bases left between them. CDR3 coding DNA: TGTGCCAGCTCACGAGACAGATACGAGCAGTACGTC. Encoded protein: CASSRDRYEQYV.